Listed below are T cell receptor beta chains from one sample, sequenced in a study of CD8+ T cells in alopecia areata. Assay used: immunoSEQ multiplex PCR; TCRdb lists only in-frame clones, some missing. The table records approximately 29,000 clones, 70% to 80% of them present only once. Source material: NKG2D-low CD8+ T cells sorted from blood. The receptor source for this set is a human donor with alopecia areata. Both conserved end residues are part of each CDR3. The D gene is left open where the match is weak. Size is omitted from some rows. Given values are once, few, many or a class for expanded clones.

clone size	V gene	D gene	J gene	CDR3 DNA	CDR3 protein
few	TRBV5-4	TRBD2	TRBJ2-3	TGTGCCAGCCGCCACGGGACTAGCGAGCGGGGCACAGATACGCAGTATTTT	CASRHGTSERGTDTQYF
-	TRBV7-9	-	TRBJ2-5	TGTGCCAGCAGCTTAGCCCAGGGAGCTCCAGAGACCCAGTACTTC	CASSLAQGAPETQYF
-	TRBV6-6	TRBD1	TRBJ1-5	TGTGCCAGCAAGACAGGGGGGGTGGATCAGCCCCAGCATTTT	CASKTGGVDQPQHF
medium-sized	TRBV5-4	-	TRBJ2-6	TGTGCCAGCAGCGAAGAGAGCTCTGGGGCCAACGTCCTGACTTTC	CASSEESSGANVLTF
few	TRBV23-1	-	TRBJ2-5	TGCGCCAGCAGCCCAAGGCTAGAGACCCAGTACTTC	CASSPRLETQYF
-	TRBV19	TRBD1	TRBJ2-1	TGTGCCAGTAGTGACAGGGTCTATGAGCAGTTCTTC	CASSDRVYEQFF
-	TRBV19	-	TRBJ1-5	TGTGCCAGTAGTATTGGGGAAAATCAGCCCCAGCATTTT	CASSIGENQPQHF
-	TRBV30	-	TRBJ1-2	TGTGCCTGGAGTGTTCAGGGTCGCTATGGCTACACCTTC	CAWSVQGRYGYTF
once	TRBV4-2	-	TRBJ2-2	TGTGCCAGCAGCAGAGGGGCTCACCAAGCCGGGGAGCTGTTTTTT	CASSRGAHQAGELFF
-	TRBV2	-	TRBJ2-7	TGTGCCAGCAGCGAGGGCCTGCTGGGGTCCCCTAGATACGAGCAGTACTTC	CASSEGLLGSPRYEQYF
-	TRBV27	-	TRBJ2-1	TGTGCCAGCAGCGGGACGGCGAGCTCCTACAATGAGCAGTTCTTC	CASSGTASSYNEQFF
-	TRBV2	-	TRBJ2-3	TGTGCCAGCAGTGAACTTGGGGATTTTGATACGCAGTATTTT	CASSELGDFDTQYF
-	TRBV6-1	TRBD2	TRBJ2-3	TGTGCCAGCAGTGAAGCTAGCGGGAGTGGGGCAGATACGCAGTATTTT	CASSEASGSGADTQYF
-	TRBV28	TRBD2	TRBJ2-5	TGTGCCACCACACGGGAGGGGGGTTACCAAGAGACCCAGTACTTC	CATTREGGYQETQYF
-	TRBV5-1	TRBD2	TRBJ2-3	TGCGCCAGCAGCTTGACGAGCGGGGGGGCCGGAGATACGCAGTATTTT	CASSLTSGGAGDTQYF
-	TRBV2	-	TRBJ2-7	TGTGCCAGCAGTGACGTTGACGAGCAGTACTTC	CASSDVDEQYF
-	TRBV28	-	TRBJ2-7	TGTGCCAGCAGTTTGGGGACGAAGAGGGAGCAGTACTTC	CASSLGTKREQYF
-	TRBV23-1	TRBD1	TRBJ2-6	TGCGCCAGCAGTCACACGGACAGGGGATTTGGAGGGGCCAACGTCCTGACTTTC	CASSHTDRGFGGANVLTF
-	TRBV12-5	TRBD1	TRBJ1-1	TGTGCTAGTGGTTTGGTGGGACAGACGAACACTGAAGCTTTCTTT	CASGLVGQTNTEAFF
few	TRBV4-3	TRBD2	TRBJ2-2	TGCGCCAGCAGCCAAGATCATAGTAGCGGGGGGTACACCGGGGAGCTGTTTTTT	CASSQDHSSGGYTGELFF
-	TRBV29-1	-	TRBJ2-1	TGCAGCGCTCAAGGACGCGGAGTGTTCTTC	CSAQGRGVFF
-	TRBV23-1	TRBD1	TRBJ2-2	TGCGCCAGCAGTCATCCCGGACAGGGGGCATCCGGGGAGCTGTTTTTT	CASSHPGQGASGELFF
-	TRBV6-6	-	TRBJ2-3	TGTGCCAGCAGTTACCTTGCCGGTCAGGATACGCAGTATTTT	CASSYLAGQDTQYF
-	TRBV5-1	-	TRBJ2-1	TGCGCCAGCAGCTTAGGCCAGTACAATGAGCAGTTCTTC	CASSLGQYNEQFF
-	TRBV5-1	-	TRBJ2-1	TGCGCCAGCAGCTTGTCCCCAAGCAGGGATATGAATGAGCAGTTCTTC	CASSLSPSRDMNEQFF
-	TRBV19	-	TRBJ2-4	TGTGCCGGTAGTATCACGATCGGAAACATTCAGTACTTC	CAGSITIGNIQYF
-	TRBV5-1	TRBD2	TRBJ2-3	TGCGCCAGCAGCTTGAATCTAGCGGGGACGGGGACAGATACGCAGTATTTT	CASSLNLAGTGTDTQYF
-	TRBV29-1	-	TRBJ2-2	TGCAGCGTTCATAGGACTGGGAACACCGGGGAGCTGTTTTTT	CSVHRTGNTGELFF
-	TRBV29-1	-	TRBJ1-5	TGCAGCGTTGATCAGGGTTATAGCAATCAGCCCCAGCATTTT	CSVDQGYSNQPQHF
few	TRBV19	-	TRBJ2-5	TGTGCCAGTAGATTAGCAGGGAGTGTAGAGACCCAGTACTTC	CASRLAGSVETQYF
few	TRBV7-2	-	TRBJ2-5	TGTGCCAGCAGCTTAGCTCCCAGCGCGGAGACCCAGTACTTC	CASSLAPSAETQYF
-	TRBV4-1	TRBD1	TRBJ2-7	TGCGCCAGCAGCCTAGGGACAGGGAATCTCGAGCAGTACTTC	CASSLGTGNLEQYF
-	TRBV29-1	-	TRBJ2-3	TGCAGCGGGCAGGGTGCAGATACGCAGTATTTT	CSGQGADTQYF
-	TRBV4-1	-	TRBJ2-5	TGCGCCAGCAGCCAAAGGACCCAGACAGGCCAAGAGACCCAGTACTTC	CASSQRTQTGQETQYF
many	TRBV6-4	-	TRBJ1-5	TGTGCCAGCAGTGACTCTTCCGACGGCAATCAGCCCCAGCATTTT	CASSDSSDGNQPQHF
-	TRBV29-1	-	TRBJ2-1	TGCAGCGTTGAGGGGGACACGCTCTCCTACAATGAGCAGTTCTTC	CSVEGDTLSYNEQFF
few	TRBV6-4	-	TRBJ2-3	TGTGCCAGCAGTGACGGGCGGGGAAGCACAGATACGCAGTATTTT	CASSDGRGSTDTQYF
-	TRBV7-9	-	TRBJ2-1	TGTGCCAGCAGCTTAAGCCTCCCCGTGGGGGGGCAGGGCTACAATGAGCAGTTCTTC	CASSLSLPVGGQGYNEQFF
-	TRBV5-1	TRBD2	TRBJ2-5	TGCGCCAGCAGCCTGGCGGGAGGGCTTACAGAGACCCAGTACTTC	CASSLAGGLTETQYF
-	TRBV4-1	TRBD2	TRBJ2-3	TGCGCCAGCAGCCCTCCAAGCGGGATACCCACAGATACGCAGTATTTT	CASSPPSGIPTDTQYF
-	TRBV29-1	-	TRBJ2-5	TGCAGCGTTGAGTCTACGGGGGCGCGTGGGGAGACCCAGTACTTC	CSVESTGARGETQYF
-	TRBV29-1	TRBD1	TRBJ1-2	TGCAGCGTAGACCCGGGACAGAACTATGGCTACACCTTC	CSVDPGQNYGYTF
-	TRBV4-1	-	TRBJ2-6	TGCGCCAGCAGCAGAACGACTGGGGCCAACGTCCTGACTTTC	CASSRTTGANVLTF
medium-sized	TRBV7-2	TRBD1	TRBJ2-7	TGTGCCAGCAGCCCGGGACAGGGCTACGAGCAGTACTTC	CASSPGQGYEQYF
-	TRBV29-1	-	TRBJ2-2	TGCAGCGGGATAAACACCGGGGAGCTGTTTTTT	CSGINTGELFF
few	TRBV7-9	-	TRBJ2-3	TGTGCCAGCAGCTCGGTCCTAGCTGACCTTAGCACAGATACGCAGTATTTT	CASSSVLADLSTDTQYF
-	TRBV29-1	-	TRBJ2-2	TGCAGCGTTGAAGATCGACGGGGAGGCACCGGGGAGCTGTTTTTT	CSVEDRRGGTGELFF
-	TRBV30	-	TRBJ2-2	TGTGCCTCAAACGCTGCCTCCGGGGAGCTGTTTTTT	CASNAASGELFF
once	TRBV5-1	-	TRBJ2-7	TGCGCCAGCAGCATGAACTCGTACGAGCAGTACTTC	CASSMNSYEQYF
-	TRBV19	TRBD1	TRBJ2-1	TGTGCCAGTAGTAGATGGGACAGGTTGGGTGAGCAGTTCTTC	CASSRWDRLGEQFF
-	TRBV6-1	TRBD2	TRBJ2-3	TGTGCCAGCAGTGAGTTACCGGGAGGGCCGGGCACAGATACGCAGTATTTT	CASSELPGGPGTDTQYF
-	TRBV7-2	-	TRBJ2-7	TGTGCCAGCAGCTTACACGGCAGAGAATCTAACTACGAGCAGTACTTC	CASSLHGRESNYEQYF
-	TRBV27	-	TRBJ2-7	TGTGCCAGCAGCGACCCTCCCGGATACGGTACGGCCGAGCAGTACTTC	CASSDPPGYGTAEQYF
-	TRBV29-1	-	TRBJ2-7	TGCAGCGTTCTAGACAGGAGCTCCTACGAGCAGTACTTC	CSVLDRSSYEQYF
-	TRBV29-1	TRBD2	TRBJ2-7	TGCAGCGTTGGTATGCGGGAGACCGACGAGCAGTACTTC	CSVGMRETDEQYF